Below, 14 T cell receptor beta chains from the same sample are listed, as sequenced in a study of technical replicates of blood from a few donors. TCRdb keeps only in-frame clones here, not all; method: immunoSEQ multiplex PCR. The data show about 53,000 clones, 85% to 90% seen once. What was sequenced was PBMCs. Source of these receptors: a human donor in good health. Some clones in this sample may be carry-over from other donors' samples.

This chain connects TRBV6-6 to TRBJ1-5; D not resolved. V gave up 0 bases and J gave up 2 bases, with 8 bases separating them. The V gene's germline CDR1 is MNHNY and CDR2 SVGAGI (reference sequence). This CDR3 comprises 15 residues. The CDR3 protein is CASSYSAAGNQPQHF. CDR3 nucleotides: TGTGCCAGCAGTTACTCGGCCGCTGGCAATCAGCCCCAGCATTTT.

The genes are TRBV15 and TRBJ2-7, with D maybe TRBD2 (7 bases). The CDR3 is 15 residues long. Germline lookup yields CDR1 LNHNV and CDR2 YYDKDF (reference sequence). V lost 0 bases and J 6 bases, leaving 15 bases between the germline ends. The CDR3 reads CATSRDRGGAFEQYF. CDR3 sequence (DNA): TGTGCCACCAGCAGAGATAGGGGGGGGGCCTTCGAGCAGTACTTC.

This CDR3 is CANKAGVSYNEQFF. As DNA, the CDR3 is TGTGCCAACAAAGCGGGGGTCTCCTACAATGAGCAGTTCTTC. The gene calls are TRBV6-1 and TRBJ2-1; the match to TRBD2 covers 8 bases. This CDR3 spans 14 amino acids. CDR1 is MNHNS and CDR2 is SASEGT in the germline V gene. The V segment lost 10 bases and the J segment 0 bases; nucleotides outside the gene matches: 5.

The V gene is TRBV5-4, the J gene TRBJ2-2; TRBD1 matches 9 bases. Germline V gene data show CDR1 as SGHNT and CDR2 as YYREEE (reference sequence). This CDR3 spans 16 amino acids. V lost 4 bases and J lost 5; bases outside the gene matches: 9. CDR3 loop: CASSTTGQGGTGELFF. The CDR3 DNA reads TGTGCCAGCAGCACCACGGGACAGGGAGGAACCGGGGAGCTGTTTTTT.

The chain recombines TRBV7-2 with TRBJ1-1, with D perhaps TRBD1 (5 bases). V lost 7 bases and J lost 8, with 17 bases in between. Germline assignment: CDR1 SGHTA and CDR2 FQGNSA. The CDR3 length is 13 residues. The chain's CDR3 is CASTSRPGGEAFF. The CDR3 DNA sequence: TGTGCCAGCACCTCCCGCCCGGGGGGGGAAGCTTTCTTT.

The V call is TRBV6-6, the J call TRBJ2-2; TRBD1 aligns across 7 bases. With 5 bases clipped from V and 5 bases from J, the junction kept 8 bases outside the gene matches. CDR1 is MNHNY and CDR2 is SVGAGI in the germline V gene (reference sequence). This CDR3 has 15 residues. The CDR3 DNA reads TGTGCCAGCAGTCCAATCCAGACAGGGACCGGGGAGCTGTTTTTT. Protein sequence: CASSPIQTGTGELFF.

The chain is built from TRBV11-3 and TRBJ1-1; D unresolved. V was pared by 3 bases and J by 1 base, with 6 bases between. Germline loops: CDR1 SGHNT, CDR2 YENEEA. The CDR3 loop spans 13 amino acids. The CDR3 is CASSLQENTEAFF. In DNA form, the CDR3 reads TGTGCCAGCAGCTTGCAGGAGAACACTGAAGCTTTCTTT.

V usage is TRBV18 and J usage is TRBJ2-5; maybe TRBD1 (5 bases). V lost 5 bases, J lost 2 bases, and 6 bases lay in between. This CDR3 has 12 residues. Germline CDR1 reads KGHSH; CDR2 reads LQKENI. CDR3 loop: CASSGQQETQYF. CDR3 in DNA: TGTGCCAGCTCAGGACAACAAGAGACCCAGTACTTC.

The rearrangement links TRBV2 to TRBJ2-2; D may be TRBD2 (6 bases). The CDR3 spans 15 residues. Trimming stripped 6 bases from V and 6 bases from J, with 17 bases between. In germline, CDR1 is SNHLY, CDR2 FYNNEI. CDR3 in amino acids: CASSWGDLFAGELFF. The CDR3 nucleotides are TGTGCCAGCAGCTGGGGGGACCTTTTCGCCGGGGAGCTGTTTTTT. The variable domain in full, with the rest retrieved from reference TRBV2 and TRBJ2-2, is EPEVTQTPSHQVTQMGQEVILRCVPISNHLYFYWYRQILGQKVEFLVSFYNNEISEKSEIFDDQFSVERPDGSNFTLKIRSTKLEDSAMYFCASSWGDLFAGELFFGEGSRLTVL.

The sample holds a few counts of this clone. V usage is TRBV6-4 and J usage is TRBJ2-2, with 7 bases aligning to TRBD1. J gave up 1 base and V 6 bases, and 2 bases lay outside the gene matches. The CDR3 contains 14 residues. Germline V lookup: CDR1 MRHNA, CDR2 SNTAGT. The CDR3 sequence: CASRTGLNTGELFF. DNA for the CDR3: TGTGCCAGCAGGACAGGGTTGAACACCGGGGAGCTGTTTTTT.

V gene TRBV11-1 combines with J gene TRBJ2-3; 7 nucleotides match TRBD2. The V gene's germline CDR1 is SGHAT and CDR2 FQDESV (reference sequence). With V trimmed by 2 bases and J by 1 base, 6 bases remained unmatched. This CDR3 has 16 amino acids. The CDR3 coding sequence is TGTGCCAGCAGCTTACCCCTAGCGGTGCGCACAGATACGCAGTATTTT. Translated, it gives CASSLPLAVRTDTQYF.

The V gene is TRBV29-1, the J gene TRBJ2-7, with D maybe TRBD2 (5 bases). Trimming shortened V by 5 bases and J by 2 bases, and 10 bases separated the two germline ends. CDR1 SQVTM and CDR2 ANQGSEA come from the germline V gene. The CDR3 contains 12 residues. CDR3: CSVRGLPYEQYF. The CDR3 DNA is TGCAGCGTTAGAGGGTTACCCTACGAGCAGTACTTC.

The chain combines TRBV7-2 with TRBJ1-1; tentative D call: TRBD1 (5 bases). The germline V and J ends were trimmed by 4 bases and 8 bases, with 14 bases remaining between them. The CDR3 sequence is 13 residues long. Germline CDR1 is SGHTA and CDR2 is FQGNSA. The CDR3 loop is CASSYNRDSEAFF. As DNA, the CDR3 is TGTGCCAGCAGCTATAACCGGGACTCGGAAGCTTTCTTT.

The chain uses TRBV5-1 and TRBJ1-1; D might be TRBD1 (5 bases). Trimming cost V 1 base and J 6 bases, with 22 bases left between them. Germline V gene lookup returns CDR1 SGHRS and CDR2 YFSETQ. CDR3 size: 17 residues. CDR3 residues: CASSLTKTGGGKSEAFF. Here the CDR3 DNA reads TGCGCCAGCAGCTTGACAAAAACCGGGGGGGGAAAATCTGAAGCTTTCTTT.